This note documents a single TCR beta chain sequence. Its target is not known. The record originates from a study of T cell responses to AZD1222 COVID-19 vaccine. Across the whole study: Second-dose schedules of about 4 or about 12 weeks were combined. General observations from the study: Donor demographics were predominantly white British with a female majority; clonal diversity may be underestimated.

CDR1 and CDR2 (germline): MDHEN, SYDVKM. This CDR3 is 14 amino acids long. Trimming left V 10 bases short and J 8 bases short, with 21 bases between. The table came from immunoSEQ multiplex PCR; TCRdb's copy has only in-frame clones and leaves some out. The table shows 60,000 to 75,000 clones, with approximately 85% occurring only once. The source of this sequence is an adult in good health. The chain has TRBV28 and TRBJ2-1, with D unresolved. The sequenced sample was peripheral blood, obtained on day 0 of AZD1222 vaccination. In DNA form, the CDR3 reads TGTGCCACCATTCCCGCGGCGGCCTGGGATGAGCAGTTCTTC. Its protein product is CATIPAAAWDEQFF.